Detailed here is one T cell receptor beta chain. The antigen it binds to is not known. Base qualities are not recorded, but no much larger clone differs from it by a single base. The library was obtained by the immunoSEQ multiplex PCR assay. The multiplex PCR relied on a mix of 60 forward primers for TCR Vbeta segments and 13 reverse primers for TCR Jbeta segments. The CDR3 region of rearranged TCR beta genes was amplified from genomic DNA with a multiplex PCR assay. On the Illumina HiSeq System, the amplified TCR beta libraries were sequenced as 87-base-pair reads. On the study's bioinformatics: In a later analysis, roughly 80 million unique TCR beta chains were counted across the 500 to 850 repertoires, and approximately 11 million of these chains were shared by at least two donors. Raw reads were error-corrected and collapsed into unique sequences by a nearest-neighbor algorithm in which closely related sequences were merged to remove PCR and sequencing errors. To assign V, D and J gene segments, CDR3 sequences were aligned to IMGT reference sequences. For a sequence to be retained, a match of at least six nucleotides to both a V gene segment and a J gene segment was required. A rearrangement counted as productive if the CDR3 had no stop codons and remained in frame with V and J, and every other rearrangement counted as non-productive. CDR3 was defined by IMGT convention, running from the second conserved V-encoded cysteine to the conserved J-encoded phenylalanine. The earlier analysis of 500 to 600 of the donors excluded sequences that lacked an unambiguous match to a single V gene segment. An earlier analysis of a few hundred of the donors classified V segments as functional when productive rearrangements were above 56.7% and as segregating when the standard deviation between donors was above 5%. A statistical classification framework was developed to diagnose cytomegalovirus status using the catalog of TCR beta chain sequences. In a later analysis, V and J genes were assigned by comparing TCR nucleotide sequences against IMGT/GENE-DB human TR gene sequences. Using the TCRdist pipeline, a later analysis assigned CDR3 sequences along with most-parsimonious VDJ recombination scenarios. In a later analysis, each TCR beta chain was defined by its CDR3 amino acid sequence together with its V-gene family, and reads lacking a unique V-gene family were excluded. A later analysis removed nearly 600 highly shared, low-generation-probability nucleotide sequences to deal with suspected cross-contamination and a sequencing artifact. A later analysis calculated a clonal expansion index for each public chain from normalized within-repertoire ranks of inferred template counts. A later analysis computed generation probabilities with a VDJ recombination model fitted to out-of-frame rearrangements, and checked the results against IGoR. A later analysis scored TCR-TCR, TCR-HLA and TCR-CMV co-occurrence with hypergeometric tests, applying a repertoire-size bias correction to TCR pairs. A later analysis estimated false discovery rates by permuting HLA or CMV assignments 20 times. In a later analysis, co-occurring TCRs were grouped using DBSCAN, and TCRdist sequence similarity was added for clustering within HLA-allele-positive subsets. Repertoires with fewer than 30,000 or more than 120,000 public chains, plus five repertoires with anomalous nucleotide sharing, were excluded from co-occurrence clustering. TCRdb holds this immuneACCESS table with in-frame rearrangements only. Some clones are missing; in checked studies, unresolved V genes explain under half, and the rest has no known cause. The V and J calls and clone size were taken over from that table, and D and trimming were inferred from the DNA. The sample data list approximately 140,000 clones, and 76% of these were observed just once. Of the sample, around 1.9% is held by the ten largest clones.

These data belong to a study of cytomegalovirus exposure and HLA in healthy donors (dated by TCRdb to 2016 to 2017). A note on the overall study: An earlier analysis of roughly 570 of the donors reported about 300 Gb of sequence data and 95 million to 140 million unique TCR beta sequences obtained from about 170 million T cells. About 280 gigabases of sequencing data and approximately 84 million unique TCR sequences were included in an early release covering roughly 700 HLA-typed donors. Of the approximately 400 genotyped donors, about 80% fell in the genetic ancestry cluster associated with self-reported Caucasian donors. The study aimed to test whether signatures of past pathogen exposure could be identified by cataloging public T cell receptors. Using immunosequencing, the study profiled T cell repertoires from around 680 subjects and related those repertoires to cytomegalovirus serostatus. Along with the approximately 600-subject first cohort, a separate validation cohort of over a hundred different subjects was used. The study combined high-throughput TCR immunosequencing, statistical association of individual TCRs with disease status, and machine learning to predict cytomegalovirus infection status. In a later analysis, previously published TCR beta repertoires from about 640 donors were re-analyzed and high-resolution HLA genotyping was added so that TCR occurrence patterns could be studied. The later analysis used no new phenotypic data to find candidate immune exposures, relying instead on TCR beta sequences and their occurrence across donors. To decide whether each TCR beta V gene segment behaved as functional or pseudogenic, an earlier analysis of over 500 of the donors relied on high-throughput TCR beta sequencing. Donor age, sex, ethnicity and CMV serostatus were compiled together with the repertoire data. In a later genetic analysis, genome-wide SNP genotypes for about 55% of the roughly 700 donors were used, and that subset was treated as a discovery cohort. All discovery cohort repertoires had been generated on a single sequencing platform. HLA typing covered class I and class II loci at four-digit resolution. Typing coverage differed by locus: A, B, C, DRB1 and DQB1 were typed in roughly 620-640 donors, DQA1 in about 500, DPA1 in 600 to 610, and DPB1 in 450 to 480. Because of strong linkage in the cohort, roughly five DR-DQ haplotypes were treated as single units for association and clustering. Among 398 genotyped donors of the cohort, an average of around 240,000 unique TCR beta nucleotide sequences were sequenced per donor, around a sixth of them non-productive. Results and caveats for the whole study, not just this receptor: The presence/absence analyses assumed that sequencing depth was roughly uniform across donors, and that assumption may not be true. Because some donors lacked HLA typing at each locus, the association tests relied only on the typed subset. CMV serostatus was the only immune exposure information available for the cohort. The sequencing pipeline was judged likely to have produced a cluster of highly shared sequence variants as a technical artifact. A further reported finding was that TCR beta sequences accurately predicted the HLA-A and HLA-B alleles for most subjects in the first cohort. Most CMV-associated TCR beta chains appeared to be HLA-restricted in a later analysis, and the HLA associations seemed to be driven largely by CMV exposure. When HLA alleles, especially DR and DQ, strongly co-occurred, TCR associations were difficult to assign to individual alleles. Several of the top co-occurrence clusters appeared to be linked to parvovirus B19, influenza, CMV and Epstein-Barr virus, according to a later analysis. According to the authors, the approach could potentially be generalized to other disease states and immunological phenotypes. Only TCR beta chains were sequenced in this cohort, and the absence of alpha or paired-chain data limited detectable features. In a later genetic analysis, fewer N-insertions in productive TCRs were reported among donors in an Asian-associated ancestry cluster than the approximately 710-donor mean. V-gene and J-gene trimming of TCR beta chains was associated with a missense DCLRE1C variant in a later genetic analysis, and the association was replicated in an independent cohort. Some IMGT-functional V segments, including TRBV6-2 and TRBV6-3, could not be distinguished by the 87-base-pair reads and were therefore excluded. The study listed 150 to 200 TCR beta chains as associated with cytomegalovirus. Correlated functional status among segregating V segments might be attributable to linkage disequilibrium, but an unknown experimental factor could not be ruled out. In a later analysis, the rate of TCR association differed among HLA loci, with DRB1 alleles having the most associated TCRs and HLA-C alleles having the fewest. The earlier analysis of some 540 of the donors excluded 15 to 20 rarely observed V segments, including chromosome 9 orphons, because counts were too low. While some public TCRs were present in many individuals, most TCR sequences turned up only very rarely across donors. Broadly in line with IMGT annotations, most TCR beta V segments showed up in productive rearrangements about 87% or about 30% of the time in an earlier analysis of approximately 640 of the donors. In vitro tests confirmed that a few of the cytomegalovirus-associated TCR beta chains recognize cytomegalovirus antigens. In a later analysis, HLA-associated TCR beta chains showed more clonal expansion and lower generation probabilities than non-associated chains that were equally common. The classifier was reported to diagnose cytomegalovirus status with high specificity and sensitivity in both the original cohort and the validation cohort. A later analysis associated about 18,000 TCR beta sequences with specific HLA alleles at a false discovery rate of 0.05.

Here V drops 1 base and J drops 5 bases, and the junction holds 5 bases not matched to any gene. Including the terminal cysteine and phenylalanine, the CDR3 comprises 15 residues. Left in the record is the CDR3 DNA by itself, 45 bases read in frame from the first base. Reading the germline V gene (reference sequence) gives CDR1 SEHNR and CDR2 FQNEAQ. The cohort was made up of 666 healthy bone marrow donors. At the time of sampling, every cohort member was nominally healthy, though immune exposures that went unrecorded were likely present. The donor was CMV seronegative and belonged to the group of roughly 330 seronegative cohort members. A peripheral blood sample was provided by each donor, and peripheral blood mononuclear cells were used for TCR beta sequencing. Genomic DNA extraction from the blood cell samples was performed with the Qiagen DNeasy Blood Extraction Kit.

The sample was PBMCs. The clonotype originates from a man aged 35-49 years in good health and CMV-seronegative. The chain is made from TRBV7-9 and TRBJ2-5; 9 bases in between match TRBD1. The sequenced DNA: TGTGCCAGCAGCTTAGGGACAGGGGCGCGGGAGACCCAGTACTTC. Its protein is CASSLGTGARETQYF. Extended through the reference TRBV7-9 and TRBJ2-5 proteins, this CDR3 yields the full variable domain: DTGVSQNPRHKITKRGQNVTFRCDPISEHNRLYWYRQTLGQGPEFLTYFQNEAQLEKSRLLSDRFSAERPKGSFSTLEIQRTEQGDSAMYLCASSLGTGARETQYFGPGTRLLVL.